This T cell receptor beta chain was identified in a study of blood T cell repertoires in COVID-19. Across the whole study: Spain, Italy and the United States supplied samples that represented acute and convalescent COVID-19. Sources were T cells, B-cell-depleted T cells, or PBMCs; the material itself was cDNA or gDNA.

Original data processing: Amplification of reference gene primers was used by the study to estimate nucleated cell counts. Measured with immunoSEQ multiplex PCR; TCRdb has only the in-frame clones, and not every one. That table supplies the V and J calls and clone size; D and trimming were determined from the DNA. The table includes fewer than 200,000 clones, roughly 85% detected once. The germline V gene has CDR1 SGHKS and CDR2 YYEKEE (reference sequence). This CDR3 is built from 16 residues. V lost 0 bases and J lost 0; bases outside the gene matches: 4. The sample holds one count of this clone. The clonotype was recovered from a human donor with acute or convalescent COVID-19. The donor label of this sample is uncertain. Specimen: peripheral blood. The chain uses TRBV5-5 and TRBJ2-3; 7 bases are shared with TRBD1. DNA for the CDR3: TGTGCCAGCAGCTTGGGACAGGGTCGGAGCACAGATACGCAGTATTTT. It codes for CASSLGQGRSTDTQYF.